These T cell receptor beta chains were read from a single sample in a study of blood T cell repertoires in COVID-19. TCRdb's table, derived via immunoSEQ multiplex PCR, lists solely in-frame clones and lacks some. The sample shows roughly 150,000 clones, 70% to 90% of them seen only once. The sample comprised peripheral blood. Receptors originate from an elderly woman with acute or convalescent COVID-19. The CDR3 runs from the conserved cysteine through the conserved F or W. Fields, in order: D gene, clone size, V gene, J gene, CDR3 DNA, CDR3 protein. D genes are given only for firm matches. Rows may omit the clone size; those that give it use once, few, many or a size class.

-	-	TRBV6-5	TRBJ1-1	TGTGCCAGCAGCTCGTTGGGGGCATTGAACACTGAAGCTTTCTTT	CASSSLGALNTEAFF
-	-	TRBV2	TRBJ1-1	TGTGCCAGCCGATACAGGGCCCCGAACACTGAAGCTTTCTTT	CASRYRAPNTEAFF
-	-	TRBV4-2	TRBJ2-7	TGTGCCAGCAGCCAAGATTGGAGGGGGCTAAAGGAGCAGTACTTC	CASSQDWRGLKEQYF
TRBD1	-	TRBV4-2	TRBJ2-3	TGTGCCAGCAGCCAAGTATCAGGGACAGCAGACCCAGATACGCAGTATTTT	CASSQVSGTADPDTQYF
-	-	TRBV5-8	TRBJ2-7	TGTGCCAGCAGCTTGGCGCCTTTTAGTGAGCAGTACTTC	CASSLAPFSEQYF
-	-	TRBV12-3/TRBV12-4	TRBJ2-1	TGTGCCAGCAGTTTAGGGGAGGCGGGACCTCAGTTCTTC	CASSLGEAGPQFF
TRBD2	-	TRBV6-5	TRBJ2-1	TGTGCCAGCAGTTACGGGGGGGATGGGTTTGATGAGCAGTTCTTC	CASSYGGDGFDEQFF
TRBD1	-	TRBV5-1	TRBJ2-1	TGCGCCAGCAGCGTGGGACAGGGGAATGAGCAGTTCTTC	CASSVGQGNEQFF
-	-	TRBV6-5	TRBJ1-2	TGTGCCAGCAGACAACCCCGGACGGGATTCTATGGCTACACCTTC	CASRQPRTGFYGYTF
TRBD1	-	TRBV7-9	TRBJ1-2	TGTGCCAGCAGCTCCCAGGGGGGCTCGGGCTATGGCTACACCTTC	CASSSQGGSGYGYTF
-	-	TRBV7-3	TRBJ2-2	TGTGCCAGCAGCCTAGGTGGCGGATCGAACACCGGGGAGCTGTTTTTT	CASSLGGGSNTGELFF
-	few	TRBV7-6	TRBJ2-3	TGTGCCAGCAGCTTACGCCTAGTAACAGATACGCAGTATTTT	CASSLRLVTDTQYF
-	-	TRBV12-5	TRBJ2-7	TGTGCTAGTGGTTTGGCGGACTTAGGCCACGAGCAGTACTTC	CASGLADLGHEQYF
-	-	TRBV9	TRBJ2-7	TGTGCCAGCAGCGTAGCTGGGGACACGGGTTACGAGCAGTACTTC	CASSVAGDTGYEQYF
TRBD2	-	TRBV10-1	TRBJ2-3	TGCGCCAGCAGTGAGGCTAGCGGGGGCGCAGATACGCAGTATTTT	CASSEASGGADTQYF
TRBD2	-	TRBV2	TRBJ2-1	TGTGCCAGCAAGGCTAGCGGGGGGGCTGGCGAGCAGTTCTTC	CASKASGGAGEQFF
-	-	TRBV6-5	TRBJ2-2	TGTGCCAGCAGTATCCTGGGGAGTTACACCGGGGAGCTGTTTTTT	CASSILGSYTGELFF
-	-	TRBV7-3	TRBJ2-1	TGTGCCAGCAGCCCGGAGGGCTCCTACAATGAGCAGTTCTTC	CASSPEGSYNEQFF
TRBD2	once	TRBV7-2	TRBJ2-7	TGTGCCAGCAGCCTGGGACTAGCGGTCTACGAGCAGTACTTC	CASSLGLAVYEQYF
TRBD1	few	TRBV7-2	TRBJ1-6	TGTGCCAGCAGCTTAGGTAGGGGGCAAGGTAGTTCACCCCTCCACTTT	CASSLGRGQGSSPLHF
TRBD1	-	TRBV6-1	TRBJ2-2	TGTGCCAGCAGTGTAACGGGACAGGGATTTTACACCGGGGAGCTGTTTTTT	CASSVTGQGFYTGELFF
TRBD1	few	TRBV6-1	TRBJ1-2	TGTGCCAGCAGTGCGGCAGGGGGCCTTCTTAACTATGGCTACACCTTC	CASSAAGGLLNYGYTF